These T cell receptor beta chains were read from a single sample in a study of response to subunit inactivated influenza vaccine. Each CDR3 protein gets one entry after TCRdb re-called the RT-PCR reads with MiXCR. The sample consists of about 620,000 distinct CDR3 sequences, approximately 12% of them appearing once. Material: PBMCs from blood, obtained on the day of vaccination. These receptors all stem from a man between 50 and 59 years old who received an inactivated influenza vaccine. CDR3s include the opening cysteine and the closing phenylalanine or tryptophan. D genes are given only for firm matches. Rows may omit the clone size; those that give it use once, few, many or a size class.

TRBV27	-	-	TRBJ2-2	CASSSIVGMNTGELFF	TGTGCCAGCAGTTCGATAGTGGGGATGAACACCGGGGAGCTGTTTTTT
TRBV29-1	-	-	TRBJ2-2	CSVLTGWNTGELFF	TGCAGCGTTCTTACAGGGTGGAACACCGGGGAGCTGTTTTTT
TRBV28	-	few	TRBJ1-1	CASRKIQPVNTEAFF	TGTGCCAGCAGAAAAATTCAGCCTGTGAACACTGAAGCTTTCTTT
TRBV5-6	-	few	TRBJ2-4	CASILSLAKNIQYF	TGTGCCAGCATCCTTAGTCTAGCCAAAAACATTCAGTACTTC
TRBV5-1	-	few	TRBJ2-3	CASSLSIQSTDTQYF	TGCGCCAGCAGCTTGTCTATACAGAGCACAGATACGCAGTATTTT
TRBV9	-	-	TRBJ2-7	CASSYGQQQEQYF	TGTGCCAGCAGCTACGGACAGCAACAAGAGCAGTACTTC
TRBV12-3/TRBV12-4	-	many	TRBJ2-3	CASSFNRADGQYF	TGTGCCAGCAGTTTTAACAGAGCAGACGGGCAGTATTTT
TRBV6-2/TRBV6-3	-	-	TRBJ2-7	CASSYGRPYEQYF	TGTGCCAGCAGTTACGGCCGCCCATACGAGCAGTACTTC
TRBV12-3/TRBV12-4	TRBD1	many	TRBJ1-2	CTVATGGRRNYGYTF	TGTACTGTCGCGACAGGGGGCAGGAGAAACTATGGCTACACCTTC
TRBV12-3/TRBV12-4	-	-	TRBJ2-1	CASSSLRGGSSYNEQFF	TGTGCCAGCAGTTCGCTTAGGGGGGGGAGCTCCTACAATGAGCAGTTCTTC
TRBV12-3/TRBV12-4	-	few	TRBJ1-6	CASSLGVYNSPLHF	TGTGCCAGCAGCCTGGGCGTCTATAATTCACCCCTCCACTTT
TRBV5-1	TRBD1	many	TRBJ2-5	CASSLRQGANQETQYF	TGCGCCAGCAGCCTAAGACAGGGGGCCAACCAAGAGACCCAGTACTTC
TRBV2	-	few	TRBJ1-1	CASSGLGGTEAFF	TGTGCCAGCAGTGGGTTGGGGGGTACTGAAGCTTTCTTT
TRBV2	TRBD2	-	TRBJ2-3	CASSATSGGDTQYF	TGTGCCAGCAGTGCGACTAGCGGTGGGGATACGCAGTATTTT
TRBV5-6	-	-	TRBJ2-1	CASSPETGAYNEQFF	TGTGCCAGCAGTCCCGAGACTGGAGCCTACAATGAGCAGTTCTTC
TRBV7-8	TRBD2	-	TRBJ2-5	CASSLTSEGTQYF	TGTGCCAGCAGCTTGACTAGCGAGGGGACCCAGTACTTC
TRBV3-1	TRBD2	many	TRBJ2-1	CASSQVSGTYNEQFF	TGTGCCAGCAGCCAAGTTAGCGGGACTTACAATGAGCAGTTCTTC
TRBV12-3/TRBV12-4	-	few	TRBJ1-4	CASSLMLPNEKLFF	TGTGCCAGCAGTTTAATGTTACCTAATGAAAAACTGTTTTTT
TRBV27	-	few	TRBJ1-5	CASSLSGGREPQHF	TGTGCCAGCAGTTTATCGGGAGGGCGCGAGCCCCAGCATTTT
TRBV20-1	TRBD2	few	TRBJ2-3	CSAPPSGRGGTQYF	TGCAGTGCCCCTCCTAGCGGGAGGGGGGGGACGCAGTATTTT
TRBV5-1	-	-	TRBJ2-2	CASSFLGRDRRKANTGELFF	TGCGCCAGCAGCTTCCTTGGGAGGGACAGACGCAAGGCGAACACCGGGGAGCTGTTTTTT
TRBV29-1	-	few	TRBJ1-3	CSVSSGSGNTIYF	TGCAGCGTTAGTTCGGGGTCTGGAAACACCATATATTTT
TRBV6-5	-	many	TRBJ1-2	CASSYSGSYGYTF	TGTGCCAGCAGTTACTCAGGGTCCTATGGCTACACCTTC
TRBV3-1	-	-	TRBJ2-1	CASSQAQESSYNEQFF	TGTGCCAGCAGCCAAGCGCAGGAAAGCTCCTACAATGAGCAGTTCTTC
TRBV14	-	-	TRBJ2-3	CASSQHLAEVADTQYF	TGTGCCAGCAGCCAACATTTGGCCGAGGTTGCAGATACGCAGTATTTT
TRBV18	TRBD1	-	TRBJ1-2	CASSPITGEGGYTF	TGTGCCAGCTCACCCATCACAGGGGAGGGAGGCTACACCTTC